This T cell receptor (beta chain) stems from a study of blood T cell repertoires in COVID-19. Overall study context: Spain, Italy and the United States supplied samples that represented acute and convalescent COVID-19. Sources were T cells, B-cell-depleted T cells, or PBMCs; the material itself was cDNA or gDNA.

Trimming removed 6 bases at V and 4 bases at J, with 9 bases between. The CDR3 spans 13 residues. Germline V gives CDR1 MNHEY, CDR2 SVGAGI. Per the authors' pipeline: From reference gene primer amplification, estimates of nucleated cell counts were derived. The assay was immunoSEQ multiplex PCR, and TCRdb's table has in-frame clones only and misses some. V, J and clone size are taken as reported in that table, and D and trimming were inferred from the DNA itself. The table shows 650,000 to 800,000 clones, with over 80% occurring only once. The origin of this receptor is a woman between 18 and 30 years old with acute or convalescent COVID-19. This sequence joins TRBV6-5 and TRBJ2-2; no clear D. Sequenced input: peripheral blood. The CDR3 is CASRTLGTGELFF. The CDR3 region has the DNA TGTGCCAGCAGGACACTTGGCACCGGGGAGCTGTTTTTT.